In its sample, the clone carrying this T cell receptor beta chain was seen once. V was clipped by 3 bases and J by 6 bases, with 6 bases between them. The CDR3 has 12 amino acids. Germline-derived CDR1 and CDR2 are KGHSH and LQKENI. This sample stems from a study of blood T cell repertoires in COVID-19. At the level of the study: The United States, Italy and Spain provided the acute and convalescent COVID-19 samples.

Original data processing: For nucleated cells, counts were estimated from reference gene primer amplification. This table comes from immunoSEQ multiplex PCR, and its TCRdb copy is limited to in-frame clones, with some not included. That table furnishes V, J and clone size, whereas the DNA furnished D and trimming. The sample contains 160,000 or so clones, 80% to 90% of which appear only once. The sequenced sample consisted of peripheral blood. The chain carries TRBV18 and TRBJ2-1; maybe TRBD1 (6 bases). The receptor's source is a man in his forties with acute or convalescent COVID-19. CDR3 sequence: CASSPTGNEQFF. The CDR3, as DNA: TGTGCCAGCTCACCGACAGGCAATGAGCAGTTCTTC.